These 19 T cell receptor beta chains originate from one sample sequenced in a study of CD8 T cells in ankylosing spondylitis. TCRdb independently ran MiXCR on the 5' RACE reads; one entry per CDR3 protein. The sample has around 210,000 distinct CDR3 sequences, 8% to 10% seen once. What was sequenced was blood, either unsorted or a sorted T cell fraction (not recorded which). All receptors derive from a female donor with ankylosing spondylitis or in good health (not recorded which).

This clonotype came up many times. This chain joins TRBV7-9 and TRBJ1-1; D gene unclear. V gave up 7 bases and J gave up 1 base, with 19 bases separating them. CDR3 size: 16 residues. Germline lookup yields CDR1 SEHNR and CDR2 FQNEAQ (reference sequence). Here the CDR3 DNA reads TGTGCCAGCAAATCAGGCACAATGGGCGGGAACACTGAAGCTTTCTTT. It encodes CASKSGTMGGNTEAFF.

This clonotype was seen a handful of times. The rearrangement uses TRBV14 and TRBJ2-4, with a weak D call TRBD2 (5 bases). Germline V gene sequence: CDR1 SGHDN, CDR2 FVKESK. The CDR3 is made up of 12 amino acids. Deletions cut 4 bases from V and 8 bases from J, with 9 bases between. CDR3 coding DNA: TGTGCCAGCAGCCCTAGAGGGCACATTCAGTACTTC. Translating gives CASSPRGHIQYF.

In its sample, this clonotype was seen many times. The chain links TRBV6-1 to TRBJ1-5; D is undetermined. Germline CDR1 reads MNHNS; CDR2 reads SASEGT. The CDR3 is 13 residues long. The V and J ends lost 6 bases and 5 bases respectively, with 11 bases between them. The CDR3 DNA reads TGTGCCAGCAGACCAGGTCCTTATCAGCCCCAGCATTTT. Amino acid sequence: CASRPGPYQPQHF.

This clonotype was seen at least ten times. CDR3 in amino acids: CASSREGQETQYF. CDR3 DNA: TGTGCCAGCAGCAGGGAAGGCCAAGAGACCCAGTACTTC. The chain recombines TRBV9 with TRBJ2-5; no clear D. Trimming left V 4 bases short and J 1 base short, with 8 bases between. This CDR3 has 13 amino acids. Germline V gives CDR1 SGDLS, CDR2 YYNGEE.

This clonotype was seen many times. The chain is built from TRBV11-2 and TRBJ1-3; weak D call: TRBD1 (5 bases). The CDR3 totals 14 residues. Trimming left V 3 bases short and J 0 bases short, with 6 bases between. The germline gives CDR1 SGHAT, CDR2 FQNNGV. This CDR3 reads CASSLGDSGNTIYF. CDR3 bases: TGTGCCAGCAGCTTGGGGGACTCTGGAAACACCATATATTTT.

This clonotype turned up a few times. V gene TRBV7-2 combines with J gene TRBJ1-2; 8 nucleotides align to TRBD1. The CDR3 has 14 residues. The germline V gene has CDR1 SGHTA and CDR2 FQGNSA. Trimming took 3 bases from V and 8 from J; bases not matched to a gene: 8. This chain's CDR3 is CASSLDRVGWGYTF. The CDR3 DNA reads as TGTGCCAGCAGCTTGGACAGGGTTGGGTGGGGCTACACCTTC.

In this sample, this clonotype turned up once. The rearrangement links TRBV6-8 to TRBJ1-2, with TRBD1 identical over 7 bases. The CDR3 loop spans 15 amino acids. J gave up 8 bases and V 0 bases, and 9 bases lay outside the gene matches. From germline, CDR1 is MNHGY and CDR2 SAAAGT. CDR3 sequence (DNA): TGTGCCAGCAGTTACTCGATGAGGGGGCAACGCGGCTACACCTTC. Translated: CASSYSMRGQRGYTF.

The chain combines TRBV3-1 with TRBJ2-2, with 10 positions matching TRBD2. The germline gives CDR1 LGHDT, CDR2 YNNKEL (reference sequence). Losses at the gene ends were 4 bases for V and 4 bases for J; bases not matched to a gene: 3. This CDR3 comprises 15 residues. The CDR3 sequence is CASSLSGRATGELFF. DNA of the CDR3: TGTGCCAGCAGCCTCAGCGGGAGGGCCACCGGGGAGCTGTTTTTT.

This clonotype was counted at least ten times. The genes are TRBV28 and TRBJ2-1; TRBD2 matches at 8 bases. CDR1 is MDHEN and CDR2 is SYDVKM in the germline V gene. Germline trimming cut 5 bases from V and 4 bases from J; bases unmatched to any gene: 7. This CDR3 region has 15 residues. CDR3: CASSPSGPGYNEQFF. For the CDR3, the DNA is TGTGCCAGCAGTCCTAGCGGGCCGGGGTACAATGAGCAGTTCTTC.

This clonotype was seen many times. The chain combines TRBV5-1 with TRBJ2-1; 7 bases are a match to TRBD2. Per germline, CDR1 SGHRS and CDR2 YFSETQ. Trimming removed 2 bases from V and 6 bases from J; junction bases left unmatched: 5. This CDR3 has 14 amino acids. The DNA for the CDR3 is TGCGCCAGCAGCTTACTCGCTAGCGGCAATGAGCAGTTCTTC. This sequence encodes CASSLLASGNEQFF.

This clonotype has ten or more counts. The chain combines TRBV29-1 with TRBJ2-3; D unresolved. V shed 3 bases and J shed 0 bases, with 10 bases lying between them. Germline values: CDR1 SQVTM, CDR2 ANQGSEA. The CDR3 sequence is 14 residues long. DNA for the CDR3: TGCAGCGTTGACGCCCTAGACAGCACAGATACGCAGTATTTT. Translated: CSVDALDSTDTQYF.

The chain carries TRBV7-9 and TRBJ2-2; no clear D gene. In germline, CDR1 is SEHNR, CDR2 FQNEAQ (reference sequence). The CDR3 runs 17 residues. V was trimmed by 1 base and J by 0 bases, leaving 12 bases between them. For the CDR3, the DNA is TGTGCCAGCAGCTTAGGCTTTCCTATCTCGAACACCGGGGAGCTGTTTTTT. As protein: CASSLGFPISNTGELFF.

This clonotype was found many times. V and J are TRBV9 and TRBJ2-1, with 12 nucleotides matching TRBD2. V trimming: 4 bases; J trimming: 4 bases; junction bases outside the gene matches: 3. Germline V lookup: CDR1 SGDLS, CDR2 YYNGEE. This CDR3 region has 15 residues. Here the CDR3 reads CASSQLAGGYNEQFF. DNA of the CDR3: TGTGCCAGCAGCCAACTAGCGGGAGGATACAATGAGCAGTTCTTC.

Ten or more counts support this clonotype. V and J are TRBV11-1 and TRBJ2-3, with 8 bases matching TRBD2. The ends lost 4 bases at V and 1 base at J; junction bases unmatched: 4. The CDR3 is 15 residues long. The V gene's germline CDR1 is SGHAT and CDR2 FQDESV (reference sequence). The CDR3 protein is CASSSSGLGTDTQYF. In nucleotides, the CDR3 is TGTGCCAGCAGCTCGTCGGGACTAGGCACAGATACGCAGTATTTT.

On this clonotype: A read error may explain this, as a much larger clone is one base away. The chain recombines TRBV4-3 with TRBJ2-1; D is possibly TRBD2 (6 bases). The CDR3 is 15 amino acids. Germline-derived CDR1 and CDR2 are LGHNA and YSLEER. Here the CDR3 DNA reads TGCGCCGGCAGCTCTATGGTGGGGGGTCACCATGAGCAGTTCTTC. The encoded protein is CAGSSMVGGHHEQFF.

This clonotype was seen at least ten times. This chain connects TRBV28 to TRBJ2-1, with D tentatively TRBD2 (5 bases). The germline CDR1 and CDR2 sequences are MDHEN and SYDVKM. V lost 4 bases and J lost 7, with 8 bases in between. CDR3 length: 12 residues. This CDR3 is CASSWTANEQFF. The CDR3 DNA sequence: TGTGCCAGCAGTTGGACTGCTAATGAGCAGTTCTTC.

At least ten counts were recorded for this clonotype. The chain is built from TRBV20-1 and TRBJ1-5, with D maybe TRBD1 (5 bases). The V and J ends lost 5 bases and 1 base respectively, with 12 bases between them. This CDR3 comprises 14 residues. The germline V gene has CDR1 DFQATT and CDR2 SNEGSKA (reference sequence). The CDR3 spells CSAGAGTSNQPQHF. For the CDR3, the DNA is TGCAGTGCTGGGGCGGGGACCAGCAATCAGCCCCAGCATTTT.

This clonotype was seen repeatedly, ten times or more. The gene calls are TRBV12-3 or TRBV12-4 and TRBJ2-7; 11 bases map to TRBD2. The CDR3 runs to 16 residues. The V segment lost 4 bases and the J segment 0 bases; nucleotides outside the gene matches: 5. For the CDR3, the DNA is TGTGCCAGCAGTTCCCCTAGCGGGAGGACCTCCTACGAGCAGTACTTC. Its protein product is CASSSPSGRTSYEQYF.

The CDR3 coding sequence is TGTGCCAGCAGCCCGGGGGTCAGCTATAATTCACCCCTCCACTTT. Protein product: CASSPGVSYNSPLHF. The chain is built from TRBV7-9 and TRBJ1-6; D possibly corresponds to TRBD1 (5 bases). Trimming left V 5 bases short and J 3 bases short, with 11 bases between. The CDR3 has 15 residues. Per the germline V gene, CDR1 is SEHNR and CDR2 is FQNEAQ (reference sequence).